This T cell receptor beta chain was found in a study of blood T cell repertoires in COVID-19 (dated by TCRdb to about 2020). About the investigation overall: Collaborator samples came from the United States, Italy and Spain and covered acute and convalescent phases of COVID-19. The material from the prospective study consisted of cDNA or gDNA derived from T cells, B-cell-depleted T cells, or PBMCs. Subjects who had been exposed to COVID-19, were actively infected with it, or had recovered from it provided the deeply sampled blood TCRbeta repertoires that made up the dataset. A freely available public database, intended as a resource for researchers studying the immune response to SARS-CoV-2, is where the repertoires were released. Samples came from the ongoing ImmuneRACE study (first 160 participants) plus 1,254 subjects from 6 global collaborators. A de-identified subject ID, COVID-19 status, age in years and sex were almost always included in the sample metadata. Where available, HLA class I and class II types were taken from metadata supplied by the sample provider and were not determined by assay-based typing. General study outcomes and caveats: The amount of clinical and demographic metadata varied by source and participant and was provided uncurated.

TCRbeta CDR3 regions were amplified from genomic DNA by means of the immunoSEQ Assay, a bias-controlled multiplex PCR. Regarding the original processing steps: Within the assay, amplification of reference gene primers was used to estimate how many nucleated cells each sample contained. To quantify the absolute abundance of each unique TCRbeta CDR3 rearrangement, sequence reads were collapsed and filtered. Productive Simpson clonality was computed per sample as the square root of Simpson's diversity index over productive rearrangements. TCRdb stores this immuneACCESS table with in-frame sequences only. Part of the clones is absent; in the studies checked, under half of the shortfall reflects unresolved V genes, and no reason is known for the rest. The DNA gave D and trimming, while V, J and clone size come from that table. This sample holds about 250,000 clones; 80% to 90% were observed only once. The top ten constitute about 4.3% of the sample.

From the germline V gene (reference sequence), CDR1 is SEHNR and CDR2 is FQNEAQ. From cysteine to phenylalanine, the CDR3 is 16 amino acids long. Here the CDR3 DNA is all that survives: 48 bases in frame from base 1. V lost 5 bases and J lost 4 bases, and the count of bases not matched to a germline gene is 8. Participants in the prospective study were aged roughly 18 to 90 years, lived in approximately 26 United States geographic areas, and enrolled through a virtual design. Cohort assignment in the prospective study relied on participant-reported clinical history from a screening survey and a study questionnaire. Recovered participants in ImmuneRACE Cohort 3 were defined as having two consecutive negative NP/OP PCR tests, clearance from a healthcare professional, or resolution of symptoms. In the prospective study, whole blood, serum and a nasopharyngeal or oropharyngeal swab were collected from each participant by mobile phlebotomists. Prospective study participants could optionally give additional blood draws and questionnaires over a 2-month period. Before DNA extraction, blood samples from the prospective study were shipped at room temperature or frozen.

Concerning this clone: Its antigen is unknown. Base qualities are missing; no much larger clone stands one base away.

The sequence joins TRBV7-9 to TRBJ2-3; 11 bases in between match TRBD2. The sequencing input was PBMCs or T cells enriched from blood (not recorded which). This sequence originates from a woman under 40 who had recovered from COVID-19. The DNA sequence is TGTGCCAGCAGCCCTAGCGGGAGGTCCCCCCCAGATACGCAGTATTTT. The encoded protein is CASSPSGRSPPDTQYF. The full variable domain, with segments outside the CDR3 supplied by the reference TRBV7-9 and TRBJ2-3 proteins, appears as DTGVSQNPRHKITKRGQNVTFRCDPISEHNRLYWYRQTLGQGPEFLTYFQNEAQLEKSRLLSDRFSAERPKGSFSTLEIQRTEQGDSAMYLCASSPSGRSPPDTQYFGPGTRLTVL.